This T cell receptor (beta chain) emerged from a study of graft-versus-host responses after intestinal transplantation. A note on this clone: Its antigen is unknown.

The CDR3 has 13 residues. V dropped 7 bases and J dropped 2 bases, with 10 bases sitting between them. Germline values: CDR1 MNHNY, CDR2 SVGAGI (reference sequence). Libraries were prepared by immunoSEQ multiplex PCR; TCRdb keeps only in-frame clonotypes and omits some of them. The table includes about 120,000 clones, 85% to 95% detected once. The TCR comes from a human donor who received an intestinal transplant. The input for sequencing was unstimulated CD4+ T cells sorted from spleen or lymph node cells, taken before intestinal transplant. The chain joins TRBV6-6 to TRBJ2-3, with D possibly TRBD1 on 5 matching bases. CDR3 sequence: CASTRQSTDTQYF. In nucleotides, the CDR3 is TGTGCCAGCACTCGACAGTCCACAGATACGCAGTATTTT.